This TCR beta chain is drawn from a study of cytomegalovirus exposure and HLA in healthy donors. Study conclusions and caveats: As a later analysis revealed, most CMV-associated TCR beta chains appeared HLA-restricted. A reported reduction in N-insertions relative to the 666-donor mean was seen in an Asian-associated ancestry cluster in a later analysis. The likely explanation for a cluster of highly shared sequence variants was sequencing artifact.

Notes on this clone: Its antigen is not identified. Compared with germline, one end of the junction differs, possibly owing to a read error.

The PCR was carried out with 60 Vbeta primers and 13 Jbeta primers. Using immunoSEQ multiplex PCR, the repertoire was profiled, and TCRdb retains in-frame clones only, with some absent. This table holds 81,000 or so clones, about 80% found once. Unrecorded immune exposures were likely, despite nominal health at sampling. Per germline, CDR1 MNHNS and CDR2 SASEGT. CDR3 length equals 12 residues. The sequenced sample was PBMCs. J is TRBJ2-7 and V is TRBV6-1; 11 bases agree with TRBD1. This receptor was taken from a man aged 50 to 59 in good health and CMV-seropositive. CDR3 amino acids: CASSLTGTGGNF. CDR3 DNA: TGTGCCAGCAGTTTAACCGGGACAGGGGGGAACTTC.